This T cell receptor beta chain emerged from a study of T cells in Graves' hyperthyroidism and ophthalmopathy. Deletions cut 4 bases from V and 7 bases from J, with 19 bases between. Germline loops: CDR1 SNHLY, CDR2 FYNNEI. The CDR3 runs to 16 residues. This clonotype is labeled large. Amplification targeted TCR beta CDR3 regions from RNA transcripts. HTBI primers were employed in a first-round RT-PCR of the TCR CDR3. In TCRdb, the multiplex PCR reads were re-called with MiXCR into one record per CDR3 protein. This table has 75,000 to 100,000 distinct CDR3 sequences, roughly 49% appearing once. Diagnostic assessment was based on clinical symptoms, serum thyroxine and TRAb, thyroid ultrasound and orbital computed tomography.

The sequencing input was blood. J is TRBJ2-2 and V is TRBV2; D could derive from TRBD1 or TRBD2 (5 bases each). This sequence originates from a woman in her thirties or forties with Graves' hyperthyroidism. The CDR3 nucleotides are TGTGCCAGCAGTGTCTCTGCAGAGGGGCGCTTCGGGGAGCTGTTTTTT. Encoded protein: CASSVSAEGRFGELFF.